Shown below are 13 T cell receptor beta chains from a single sample sequenced in a study of blood T cell repertoires in COVID-19. Measured with immunoSEQ multiplex PCR; TCRdb has only the in-frame clones, and not every one. The sample records a few hundred thousand clones, just under 90% being singletons. Input material: peripheral blood. These receptors originate from a woman between 25 and 40 years old with COVID-19, enrolled during active disease.

The chain links TRBV6-6 to TRBJ1-2; D uncertain. The CDR3 totals 14 residues. Trimming took 5 bases from V and 7 from J, leaving 17 bases between them. Germline CDR1 and CDR2: MNHNY and SVGAGI (reference sequence). The CDR3 bases are TGTGCCAGCAGTCGCCCCGCGGAGGGCGGTGGCTACACCTTC. Translating it yields CASSRPAEGGGYTF.

The V call is TRBV5-6, the J call TRBJ1-2, with D hard to call. V dropped 4 bases and J dropped 0 bases, with 16 bases sitting between them. The germline gives CDR1 SGHDT, CDR2 YYEEEE. The CDR3 sequence is 16 residues long. The CDR3 reads CASSHYRGSTNYGYTF. CDR3 sequence (DNA): TGTGCCAGCAGCCATTATCGAGGGTCGACTAACTATGGCTACACCTTC.

This chain connects TRBV3-1 (or the pseudogene TRBV3-2) to TRBJ1-1; no clear D gene. V gave up 2 bases and J gave up 6 bases, with 7 bases separating them. This CDR3 comprises 12 residues. Germline V lookup: CDR1 LGHDT, CDR2 YNNKEL (reference sequence). The CDR3 DNA sequence: TGTGCCAGCAGCCAAAGAGGAGCTGAAGCTTTCTTT. This gives the protein CASSQRGAEAFF.

The chain couples TRBV5-4 to TRBJ2-7; 7 nucleotides agree with TRBD2. The CDR3 has 12 amino acids. The trim removed 3 bases at V and 6 bases at J, leaving 3 bases unmatched. Germline lookup yields CDR1 SGHNT and CDR2 YYREEE (reference sequence). DNA of the CDR3: TGTGCCAGCAGCTCGTCGGGGGGCGAGCAGTACTTC. It codes for CASSSSGGEQYF.

A remark on this clone: Additional DNA sequences in this sample encode the identical CDR3. The genes are TRBV5-4 and TRBJ2-2; D may be TRBD1 (6 bases). In germline, CDR1 is SGHNT, CDR2 YYREEE (reference sequence). This CDR3 comprises 13 residues. Trimming shortened V by 2 bases and J by 5 bases, and 7 bases separated the two germline ends. The CDR3 protein is CASSLGGTGELFF. The DNA of the CDR3 is TGTGCCAGCAGCTTAGGGGGAACCGGGGAGCTGTTTTTT.

The DNA of the CDR3 is TGTGCCAGTAGCTCAATTGGGGGCGTGAACACCGGGGAGCTGTTTTTT. This gives the protein CASSSIGGVNTGELFF. The chain couples TRBV19 to TRBJ2-2; tentative D call: TRBD1 (6 bases). Germline V gene sequence: CDR1 LNHDA, CDR2 SQIVND (reference sequence). The V gene lost 6 bases and the J gene lost 1 base, with 15 bases spanning the gap. CDR3 length: 16 amino acids.

The V and J genes are TRBV5-1 and TRBJ2-3, with 7 positions matching TRBD2. V gave up 7 bases and J gave up 5 bases; unmatched junction bases: 7. Germline V gives CDR1 SGHRS, CDR2 YFSETQ. The CDR3 runs to 13 residues. CDR3 loop: CASSPGREDTQYF. The CDR3 nucleotides read TGCGCCAGCTCGCCAGGGAGGGAAGATACGCAGTATTTT.

The V call is TRBV27, the J call TRBJ2-7; D might be TRBD1 (5 bases). Germline assignment: CDR1 MNHEY and CDR2 SMNVEV (reference sequence). V lost 2 bases to trimming and J lost 0 bases, with 11 bases between them. The CDR3 has 15 amino acids. CDR3 nucleotides: TGTGCCAGCAGTTTAGGGCTTGACAGCTCCTACGAGCAGTACTTC. Translated: CASSLGLDSSYEQYF.

This chain connects TRBV19 to TRBJ1-2; D gene unclear. V was cut by 10 bases and J by 4 bases, with 16 bases left in between. The CDR3 contains 13 residues. Germline CDR1 LNHDA, CDR2 SQIVND (reference sequence). Here the CDR3 DNA reads TGTGCCACCTATGAGCAGGATGGCTATGGCTACACCTTC. Residues: CATYEQDGYGYTF.

The gene calls are TRBV19 and TRBJ1-5; tentatively, D is TRBD1 (6 bases). V was shortened by 7 bases and J by 4 bases, with 17 bases between the two germline ends. The germline CDR1 and CDR2 sequences are LNHDA and SQIVND (reference sequence). The CDR3 spans 15 residues. The DNA for the CDR3 is TGTGCCAGTACCTCAGGGGATCCGGGAAATCAGCCCCAGCATTTT. This translates into CASTSGDPGNQPQHF.

J is TRBJ2-2 and V is TRBV7-9; 12 nucleotides line up with TRBD1. V shed 6 bases, J shed 1 base, and the junction held 12 bases outside the gene matches. The CDR3 runs 19 residues. In germline, CDR1 is SEHNR, CDR2 FQNEAQ (reference sequence). This CDR3 is CASRARDRGPGLNTGELFF. The DNA for the CDR3 is TGTGCCAGCAGAGCCCGGGACAGGGGGCCAGGATTGAACACCGGGGAGCTGTTTTTT.

The chain joins TRBV2 to TRBJ1-2, with a possible D match to TRBD1 (6 bases). Germline V gene sequence: CDR1 SNHLY, CDR2 FYNNEI. Trimming stripped 8 bases from V and 2 bases from J, with 9 bases between. The CDR3 has 12 residues. This CDR3 is CASGGANYGYTF. The CDR3 nucleotides read TGTGCCAGCGGGGGGGCCAACTATGGCTACACCTTC.

The chain links TRBV3-1 (or the pseudogene TRBV3-2) to TRBJ1-5; D is ambiguous. The CDR3 length is 15 residues. From germline, CDR1 is LGHDT and CDR2 YNNKEL (reference sequence). The V end was cut by 0 bases, the J end by 6 bases, with 12 bases between. CDR3 sequence: CASSQDISGPQPQHF. Here the CDR3 DNA reads TGTGCCAGCAGCCAAGATATAAGCGGGCCTCAGCCCCAGCATTTT.